The rows below give T cell receptor beta chains drawn from one sample of a study of control samples from healthy donors and cancer patients. TCRdb keeps only in-frame clones here, not all; method: immunoSEQ multiplex PCR. This sample has around 130,000 clones; 75% to 95% occur once, and the top ten carry roughly 2.5%. The sequenced sample consisted of blood. All receptors derive from a man aged 18 to 29 in good health. Both conserved end residues are part of each CDR3. Fields, in order: V gene, CDR3 protein.

V gene: TRBV24-1
CDR3 protein: CATSDLGGATDTQYF

V gene: TRBV28
CDR3 protein: CASSPSRGIGSYNSPLHF

V gene: TRBV9
CDR3 protein: CASSALGTTDTQYF

V gene: TRBV11-2
CDR3 protein: CASAITGPGIDEQFF

V gene: TRBV7-2
CDR3 protein: CASSLRRNNEQFF

V gene: TRBV14
CDR3 protein: CASAPWGAGANVLTF

V gene: TRBV5-1
CDR3 protein: CASSLDVRGSETQYF

V gene: TRBV5-1
CDR3 protein: CASSIQETQYF

V gene: TRBV27
CDR3 protein: CASSLFWGTEAFF

V gene: TRBV2
CDR3 protein: CASSVQETQYF

V gene: TRBV2
CDR3 protein: CAGSAGASRTGELFF

V gene: TRBV9
CDR3 protein: CASSVAAGSYNEQFF

V gene: TRBV4-1
CDR3 protein: CASSHYNEQFF

V gene: TRBV9
CDR3 protein: CASSVLERATDTQYF

V gene: TRBV29-1
CDR3 protein: CSVDRGVYGYTF

V gene: TRBV25-1
CDR3 protein: CASSESTGDSLVVSPLHF

V gene: TRBV7-2
CDR3 protein: CASSASGTSGYEQYF

V gene: TRBV6-2/TRBV6-3
CDR3 protein: CASSYSDPRLETQYF

V gene: TRBV10-3
CDR3 protein: CAISVAATIGNSPLHF

V gene: TRBV5-6
CDR3 protein: CASSAGVLSGNTIYF

V gene: TRBV2
CDR3 protein: CASMVSSNGELFF

V gene: TRBV27
CDR3 protein: CASSYGGAANYGYTF

V gene: TRBV18
CDR3 protein: CASSLNRGLDEKLFF

V gene: TRBV29-1
CDR3 protein: CSVEDGPGQNNEQFF

V gene: TRBV14
CDR3 protein: CASSLQRGRSYNEQFF

V gene: TRBV28
CDR3 protein: CASNLGRQETQYF

V gene: TRBV27
CDR3 protein: CASSVGFLTDTQYF

V gene: TRBV28
CDR3 protein: CASSLSQGVETQYF

V gene: TRBV9
CDR3 protein: CASSTSGLAPDTQYF

V gene: TRBV2
CDR3 protein: CASKGQGGTEAFF

V gene: TRBV3-1/TRBV3-2
CDR3 protein: CASSPLLQARPDTQYF

V gene: TRBV6-5
CDR3 protein: CASSYGGSEAFF

V gene: TRBV19
CDR3 protein: CASSMTPQSTGELFF

V gene: TRBV7-8
CDR3 protein: CASSYLGTGSNQPQHF

V gene: TRBV7-8
CDR3 protein: CASRNYGGTGEQYF

V gene: TRBV19
CDR3 protein: CASSTASLWGTGELFF

V gene: TRBV6-2/TRBV6-3
CDR3 protein: CASSPRLSGGRYEQYF